The 31 T cell receptor beta chains reported below all come from one sample, sequenced in a study of cytomegalovirus exposure and HLA in healthy donors. In the PCR, 60 Vbeta and 13 Jbeta primers were used. The data were produced by immunoSEQ multiplex PCR, yet TCRdb's version contains in-frame clones alone and is incomplete. The sample yields some 120,000 clones, about 81% seen once. The sequenced sample consisted of PBMCs. Every receptor here comes from a woman aged 50 to 60 in good health and CMV-seropositive.

The CDR3 DNA follows: TGTGCCAGCAGCGGTTCAGGGAACGAGCAGTACTTC. As protein: CASSGSGNEQYF. The rearrangement joins TRBV9 to TRBJ2-7, with D possibly matching TRBD1 (5 bases). Germline V gene sequence: CDR1 SGDLS, CDR2 YYNGEE. The CDR3 is 12 residues long. Trimming took 3 bases from V and 5 from J, leaving 9 bases between them.

The chain uses TRBV9 and TRBJ2-1; 12 positions agree with TRBD2. Germline V gene lookup returns CDR1 SGDLS and CDR2 YYNGEE. The CDR3 covers 16 residues. J gave up 4 bases and V 0 bases, and 2 bases lay outside the gene matches. CDR3 in amino acids: CASSVAGLAGYNEQFF. CDR3 nucleotide sequence: TGTGCCAGCAGCGTAGCTGGACTAGCGGGATACAATGAGCAGTTCTTC.

J is TRBJ2-5 and V is TRBV7-2; 11 bases agree with TRBD1. This CDR3 has 16 amino acids. Germline CDR1 SGHTA, CDR2 FQGNSA. Trimming at V came to 1 base and at J to 1 base, leaving 2 bases not matched to a gene. The DNA of the CDR3 is TGTGCCAGCAGCTTAGGCGGGACAGGGGGCCAAGAGACCCAGTACTTC. Translated, it gives CASSLGGTGGQETQYF.

This sequence joins TRBV12-1 and TRBJ2-7; no DNA check was done on the table's D call, TRBD2. TRBV12-1 is listed as a pseudogene. CDR3 length: 16 residues. The DNA of the CDR3 is TGTGCCAGCAGCTTCGGAACTAGCGGGAGCGCCTACGAGCAGTACTTC. It codes for CASSFGTSGSAYEQYF.

This clone was seen a handful of times. The chain recombines TRBV7-2 with TRBJ2-7; 13 nucleotides agree with TRBD2. The length of the CDR3 is 15 residues. V shed 4 bases and J 5 bases; nucleotides not matched to a gene: 5. Germline-derived CDR1 and CDR2 are SGHTA and FQGNSA. CDR3: CASSYTSGRAHEQYF. CDR3 nucleotides: TGTGCCAGCAGCTACACTAGCGGGAGGGCCCACGAGCAGTACTTC.

J is TRBJ2-5 and V is TRBV6-6; a weak D match, TRBD1 (6 bases). The germline CDR1 and CDR2 sequences are MNHNY and SVGAGI (reference sequence). This CDR3 region has 14 residues. V was cut by 2 bases and J by 6 bases, with 13 bases left in between. The DNA of the CDR3 is TGTGCCAGCAGTTACAGTACAGGGACCAAGACCCAGTACTTC. Amino acid sequence: CASSYSTGTKTQYF.

CDR3 region: CASSQVGQGVRAFF. DNA of the CDR3: TGCGCCAGCAGCCAAGTTGGGCAGGGGGTTAGAGCTTTCTTT. The chain has TRBV4-3 and TRBJ1-1; 7 bases align to TRBD1. This CDR3 is 14 amino acids long. Per the germline V gene, CDR1 is LGHNA and CDR2 is YSLEER. V was pared by 1 base and J by 10 bases, with 9 bases of the junction left unmatched.

This rearrangement joins TRBV9 to TRBJ1-2; D gene ambiguous. The CDR3 extends over 13 amino acids. Germline V CDR1 and CDR2: SGDLS, YYNGEE. V was clipped by 3 bases and J by 2 bases, with 8 bases between them. The CDR3 protein is CASSATENYGYTF. CDR3 DNA: TGTGCCAGCAGCGCGACGGAGAACTATGGCTACACCTTC.

This chain joins TRBV6-1 and TRBJ1-4; D perhaps matches TRBD1 (5 bases). This CDR3 spans 15 amino acids. Germline V gene lookup returns CDR1 MNHNS and CDR2 SASEGT. Trimming removed 0 bases from V and 5 bases from J, with 10 bases in between. The CDR3 DNA follows: TGTGCCAGCAGTGAAGCACTCGGGGGGAATGAAAAACTGTTTTTT. Translating it yields CASSEALGGNEKLFF.

This rearrangement joins TRBV21-1 to TRBJ1-5; whether TRBD1, the table's D call, matches the DNA was not checked. TRBV21-1 is deemed a pseudogene. This CDR3 region has 15 residues. The CDR3 sequence is CASSRDRVHNQPQHF. CDR3 DNA: TGTGCCAGCTCCCGGGACAGGGTACACAATCAGCCCCAGCATTTT.

The chain employs TRBV10-3 and TRBJ2-2, with 7 nucleotides matching TRBD1. Germline lookup yields CDR1 ENHRY and CDR2 SYGVKD. Trimming removed 6 bases from V and 3 bases from J; junction bases left unmatched: 4. The CDR3 covers 14 residues. CDR3 nucleotide sequence: TGTGCCATCAGGGAAGACAGGGACACCGGGGAGCTGTTTTTT. This codes for CAIREDRDTGELFF.

V is TRBV21-1 and J is TRBJ2-1; the D segment call TRBD1 is taken from the table without a DNA check. TRBV21-1 is a pseudogene locus. The length of the CDR3 is 15 residues. The CDR3 loop is CASSQRNRQNNEQFF. CDR3 DNA: TGTGCCAGCAGCCAAAGGAACCGACAGAACAATGAGCAGTTCTTC.

This clone turned up a few times. The chain links TRBV6-5 to TRBJ2-7, with 9 bases aligning to TRBD2. The CDR3 runs to 14 residues. After removal of 7 bases from V and 5 bases from J, the junction contained 9 bases not matched to a gene. Germline loops: CDR1 MNHEY, CDR2 SVGAGI. The CDR3 coding sequence is TGTGCCAGCACAAGGCGGGAGGGCCTTGACGAGCAGTACTTC. Translation gives CASTRREGLDEQYF.

The chain couples TRBV5-6 to TRBJ1-2; D is undetermined. V was shortened by 0 bases and J by 8 bases, with 17 bases between the two germline ends. The CDR3 covers 15 residues. Per germline, CDR1 SGHDT and CDR2 YYEEEE. CDR3 in DNA: TGTGCCAGCAGCTTGGGGGCCATTCAAAGGAAAGGCTACACCTTC. As protein: CASSLGAIQRKGYTF.

The chain uses TRBV4-2 and TRBJ2-5; TRBD2 matches at 12 bases. From germline, CDR1 is LGHNA and CDR2 YNFKEQ. Losses at the gene ends were 1 base for V and 5 bases for J; bases not matched to a gene: 11. The CDR3 runs 18 residues. The CDR3 loop reads CASSQGTSGANREETQYF. DNA of the CDR3: TGTGCCAGCAGCCAAGGGACTAGCGGGGCCAACCGGGAGGAGACCCAGTACTTC.

The chain carries TRBV1 and TRBJ2-3; TRBD2, the D gene given by the table, was not confirmed from the DNA. TRBV1 is recorded as a pseudogene. The CDR3 length is 17 residues. Here the CDR3 DNA reads TGCACCAGCAGCTCCGGGACTAGCGGGGGGAGCACAGATACGCAGTATTTT. Translation gives CTSSSGTSGGSTDTQYF.

The CDR3 DNA reads as TGCGCCAGCAGTCAATCCGTTGACAGGGGGGACCAAGAGACCCAGTACTTC. Its translation: CASSQSVDRGDQETQYF. This chain joins TRBV23-1 and TRBJ2-5; 9 bases are shared with TRBD1. TRBV23-1 is placed among ORFs of uncertain function. V trimming: 0 bases; J trimming: 0 bases; junction bases outside the gene matches: 5. The CDR3 is made up of 17 amino acids.

The chain uses TRBV5-4 and TRBJ2-7, with TRBD2 matching over 11 bases. The CDR3 runs 15 residues. Trimming removed 0 bases from V and 7 bases from J; junction bases left unmatched: 6. The V gene's germline CDR1 is SGHNT and CDR2 YYREEE (reference sequence). DNA for the CDR3: TGTGCCAGCAGCTTGGGTAGCGGGGGGGCCGAGGAGCAGTACTTC. Protein sequence: CASSLGSGGAEEQYF.

V and J are TRBV29-1 and TRBJ2-2; D gene uncertain. The CDR3 is 16 amino acids. CDR1 is SQVTM and CDR2 is ANQGSEA in the germline V gene. Trimming shortened V by 0 bases and J by 5 bases, and 16 bases separated the two germline ends. The CDR3, as DNA: TGCAGCGTTGAAGAGCACCCGACTGATTATACCGGGGAGCTGTTTTTT. The encoded protein is CSVEEHPTDYTGELFF.

The V and J genes are TRBV19 and TRBJ1-1; a weak D match, TRBD1 (5 bases). The CDR3 covers 13 residues. The germline CDR1 and CDR2 sequences are LNHDA and SQIVND (reference sequence). The V end lost 2 bases, the J end lost 5 bases, and 9 bases lay between the germline ends. CDR3 loop: CASSIQGGTEAFF. DNA for the CDR3: TGTGCCAGTAGTATACAGGGTGGGACTGAAGCTTTCTTT.

The chain recombines TRBV7-2 with TRBJ2-5, with 7 bases identical to TRBD1. There are 14 residues in the CDR3. The germline V gene encodes CDR1 SGHTA and CDR2 FQGNSA. V shed 4 bases and J 5 bases; nucleotides not matched to a gene: 7. CDR3 protein: CASSSRTGTETQYF. Written as DNA, the CDR3 is TGTGCCAGCAGCTCTAGGACAGGTACCGAGACCCAGTACTTC.

The sample holds one count of this clone. The chain recombines TRBV29-1 with TRBJ2-3, with D unresolved. Germline V CDR1 and CDR2: SQVTM, ANQGSEA. The germline V and J ends were trimmed by 4 bases and 0 bases, with 23 bases remaining between them. The CDR3 covers 18 residues. The CDR3 DNA reads as TGCAGCGTTGTCGGGTTCCCGGCTCCACGTACTAGCACAGATACGCAGTATTTT. It yields the protein CSVVGFPAPRTSTDTQYF.

The CDR3 DNA sequence: TGTGCCAGCAGTCCGGGACAGGGCTCTTCACCCCTCCACTTT. It specifies CASSPGQGSSPLHF. V gene TRBV6-6 combines with J gene TRBJ1-6; TRBD1 matches 9 bases. This CDR3 spans 14 amino acids. The junction had 5 bases not matched to a gene; V was cut back by 5 bases and J by 9 bases. Germline CDR1 and CDR2: MNHNY and SVGAGI (reference sequence).

The V gene is TRBV9, the J gene TRBJ1-1; D remains unclear. V was shortened by 3 bases and J by 1 base, with 7 bases between the two germline ends. CDR3 length: 13 residues. CDR1 is SGDLS and CDR2 is YYNGEE in the germline V gene. The CDR3 reads CASSGGPNTEAFF. CDR3 bases: TGTGCCAGCAGCGGCGGCCCGAACACTGAAGCTTTCTTT.

The V and J genes are TRBV28 and TRBJ2-7; the D gene is possibly TRBD2 (5 bases). Germline CDR1 reads MDHEN; CDR2 reads SYDVKM. V gave up 6 bases and J gave up 4 bases, with 13 bases separating them. This CDR3 has 13 residues. CDR3 nucleotide sequence: TGTGCCAGCAGGCGGGCAGCCCGATACGAGCAGTACTTC. This sequence encodes CASRRAARYEQYF.

This rearrangement joins TRBV29-1 to TRBJ2-7; TRBD1 agrees at 9 bases. V lost 4 bases and J lost 3; bases outside the gene matches: 13. CDR3 length: 16 amino acids. Germline V lookup: CDR1 SQVTM, CDR2 ANQGSEA. This CDR3 is CSVVAAGTGNDYEQYF. The CDR3, as DNA: TGCAGCGTTGTAGCTGCCGGGACAGGGAACGACTACGAGCAGTACTTC.

CDR3 residues: CASSLNRINTGELFF. The CDR3 coding sequence is TGCGCCAGCAGCTTAAATAGAATCAACACCGGGGAGCTGTTTTTT. The rearrangement links TRBV5-1 to TRBJ2-2; unclear D gene. The V gene lost 2 bases and the J gene lost 2 bases, with 10 bases spanning the gap. The CDR3 extends over 15 amino acids. The germline CDR1 and CDR2 sequences are SGHRS and YFSETQ.

This chain uses TRBV5-1 with TRBJ2-7; 7 positions agree with TRBD1. This CDR3 is 14 amino acids long. Per germline, CDR1 SGHRS and CDR2 YFSETQ. With 6 bases clipped from V and 3 bases from J, the junction kept 9 bases outside the gene matches. CDR3 in amino acids: CASTFGTANYEQYF. The DNA for the CDR3 is TGCGCCAGCACCTTTGGGACAGCTAACTACGAGCAGTACTTC. Full variable domain (outside the CDR3, taken from reference TRBV5-1 and TRBJ2-7): KAGVTQTPRYLIKTRGQQVTLSCSPISGHRSVSWYQQTPGQGLQFLFEYFSETQRNKGNFPGRFSGRQFSNSRSEMNVSTLELGDSALYLCASTFGTANYEQYFGPGTRLTVT.

The chain couples TRBV5-1 to TRBJ1-4; D possibly corresponds to TRBD1 (5 bases). Germline V gives CDR1 SGHRS, CDR2 YFSETQ. Trimming took off 2 bases at V and 8 bases at J, with 13 bases between the two ends. The CDR3 is 14 residues long. Here the CDR3 reads CASSLSGQEEKLFF. The CDR3 coding sequence is TGCGCCAGCAGCTTATCAGGGCAGGAGGAAAAACTGTTTTTT.

In its sample, this clone was seen a few times. The chain joins TRBV7-9 to TRBJ1-3, with 8 bases fitting TRBD1. Germline loops: CDR1 SEHNR, CDR2 FQNEAQ (reference sequence). This CDR3 is 15 amino acids long. V lost 5 bases and J lost 1; bases outside the gene matches: 4. CDR3 amino acids: CASSPDRDSGNTIYF. CDR3 in DNA: TGTGCCAGCAGCCCGGACAGGGATTCTGGAAACACCATATATTTT.

The V and J genes are TRBV7-2 and TRBJ2-5; D may be TRBD2 (6 bases). The germline V and J ends were trimmed by 4 bases and 9 bases, with 18 bases remaining between them. The CDR3 is 14 amino acids. Germline loops: CDR1 SGHTA, CDR2 FQGNSA. The CDR3 region has the DNA TGTGCCAGCAGCTCTCCAGGCGGACCGGGGGCCCAGTACTTC. Its protein product is CASSSPGGPGAQYF.